This entry lists 4 T cell receptor beta chains sequenced from one sample in a study of blood T cells in healthy people across ages. The second PCR ran about 6 to 12 cycles with a sample-barcoded 5' primer and J-beta primers. Each CDR3 protein gets one entry after TCRdb re-called the 5' RACE reads with MiXCR. The sample includes some 760,000 distinct CDR3 sequences, roughly 25% of them seen just once. The same sample was also used in a study of T cells of mothers and their children.

Sequenced sample: blood. The source is a boy aged 5-17 years in good health.

V gene TRBV15 combines with J gene TRBJ1-2; a weak D match, TRBD1 (5 bases). Germline V gene data show CDR1 as LNHNV and CDR2 as YYDKDF (reference sequence). V lost 5 bases to trimming and J lost 7 bases, with 8 bases between them. The CDR3 contains 11 residues. DNA of the CDR3: TGTGCCACCAGCGGGGCTATTGGCTACACCTTC. Translation gives CATSGAIGYTF. Drawing the rest from reference TRBV15 and TRBJ1-2, the complete variable domain is DAMVIQNPRYQVTQFGKPVTLSCSQTLNHNVMYWYQQKSSQAPKLLFHYYDKDFNNEADTPDNFQSRRPNTSFCFLDIRSPGLGDTAMYLCATSGAIGYTFGSGTRLTVV.

The rearrangement links TRBV29-1 to TRBJ2-2, with D uncertain. V was pared by 4 bases and J by 1 base, with 7 bases between. The CDR3 extends over 13 amino acids. CDR1 and CDR2 from the germline V gene are SQVTM and ANQGSEA. CDR3 protein: CSVGSLNTGELFF. The CDR3 DNA sequence: TGCAGCGTTGGCTCGCTGAACACCGGGGAGCTGTTTTTT.

This clonotype came up a few times. The chain couples TRBV7-3 to TRBJ1-1, with a weak D call TRBD1 (6 bases). CDR3 length: 15 amino acids. The ends were cut back, 5 bases at V and 0 bases at J, with 13 bases in the middle. Germline V CDR1 and CDR2: SGHTA, FQGTGA. Here the CDR3 reads CASSPRGGMNTEAFF. CDR3 in DNA: TGTGCCAGCAGCCCCCGGGGGGGCATGAACACTGAAGCTTTCTTT.

This clonotype was found a few times. V gene TRBV7-9 combines with J gene TRBJ1-5; TRBD1 agrees at 7 bases. Germline V gives CDR1 SEHNR, CDR2 FQNEAQ (reference sequence). Losses at the gene ends were 4 bases for V and 2 bases for J; bases not matched to a gene: 11. This CDR3 contains 17 residues. The CDR3 loop is CASSSLGTVAGNQPQHF. Written as DNA, the CDR3 is TGTGCCAGCAGCTCCCTGGGGACAGTTGCTGGCAATCAGCCCCAGCATTTT.